This T cell receptor beta chain was observed in a study of blood T cell repertoires in COVID-19. In the study overall: Acute-phase and convalescent COVID-19 samples originated in the United States, Italy and Spain. The cDNA or gDNA used as material had been derived from T cells, B-cell-depleted T cells, or PBMCs.

Per the original methods: Scientists estimated how many nucleated cells there were by amplifying reference gene primers. Method: immunoSEQ multiplex PCR; TCRdb's copy keeps in-frame clones and lacks some. V, J and clone size were drawn from that table, and D and trimming were deduced from the DNA. The repertoire holds some 76,000 clones, with around 79% as singletons. CDR3 length: 15 amino acids. The ends lost 6 bases at V and 8 bases at J; junction bases unmatched: 11. The germline V gene has CDR1 MRHNA and CDR2 SNTAGT. The source is a man in his forties or fifties with acute or convalescent COVID-19. The rearrangement links TRBV6-4 to TRBJ2-1; TRBD2 matches 9 bases. The specimen was peripheral blood. This chain's CDR3 is CASREWAGGPYEQFF. CDR3 DNA sequence: TGTGCCAGCAGAGAGTGGGCGGGAGGGCCTTATGAGCAGTTCTTC.